These 5 T cell receptor beta chains were all obtained from the same sample, sequenced in a study of PD-1 blockade in classical Hodgkin lymphoma. Time point described: cycle 4 day 1 (C4D1), after around six weeks of nivolumab. After autologous stem cell transplantation all patients relapsed, and prior brentuximab vedotin exposure differed between cohorts. The repertoire was sequenced with immunoSEQ multiplex PCR; TCRdb's copy has only in-frame clones and lacks some. The sample has about 25,000 clones; about 70% are singletons. Sequences were derived from peripheral blood mononuclear cells (PBMCs), sampled before the fourth cycle of nivolumab. The receptors come from a human donor with classical Hodgkin lymphoma.

The chain recombines TRBV11-2 with TRBJ2-7; D is unresolved. V gave up 6 bases and J gave up 0 bases, with 9 bases separating them. Germline-derived CDR1 and CDR2 are SGHAT and FQNNGV. This CDR3 contains 13 residues. DNA of the CDR3: TGTGCCAGCAGTTATGGACCCTCCTACGAGCAGTACGTC. This codes for CASSYGPSYEQYV.

The chain links TRBV7-9 to TRBJ2-7, with TRBD1 as a possible D gene (6 bases). This CDR3 contains 12 residues. V was shortened by 4 bases and J by 5 bases, with 9 bases between the two germline ends. CDR1 and CDR2 from the germline V gene are SEHNR and FQNEAQ (reference sequence). In nucleotides, the CDR3 is TGTGCCAGCAGCTGGGGGCGCGACGAGCAGTACTTC. Residues: CASSWGRDEQYF. Filled out from reference TRBV7-9 and TRBJ2-7, the complete variable domain reads DTGVSQNPRHKITKRGQNVTFRCDPISEHNRLYWYRQTLGQGPEFLTYFQNEAQLEKSRLLSDRFSAERPKGSFSTLEIQRTEQGDSAMYLCASSWGRDEQYFGPGTRLTVT.

The table lists this clone with a few counts. The chain combines TRBV7-2 with TRBJ1-5; D perhaps matches TRBD1 (6 bases). The length of the CDR3 is 15 residues. CDR1 and CDR2 (germline): SGHTA, FQGNSA. V was trimmed by 5 bases and J by 3 bases, leaving 14 bases between them. The CDR3 nucleotides read TGTGCCAGCAGCACTAGCTGGGGGGCCAATCAGCCCCAGCATTTT. It codes for CASSTSWGANQPQHF.

The sample holds a few counts of this clone. The genes are TRBV6-1 and TRBJ2-5; unclear D gene. The CDR3 length is 15 residues. CDR1 and CDR2 from the germline V gene are MNHNS and SASEGT. Between the trimmed V and J ends, which lost 6 bases and 2 bases, there was a span of 16 bases. The DNA of the CDR3 is TGTGCCAGCAGACCCGTTGACTTACCTCAAGAGACCCAGTACTTC. Residues: CASRPVDLPQETQYF.

To note about this clone: A far larger clone is one base from this, pointing to a likely read error. Within the sample, other DNA sequences also encode this same CDR3. The V call is TRBV7-2, the J call TRBJ1-4; 7 nucleotides line up with TRBD1. The CDR3 has 16 residues. Germline lookup yields CDR1 SGHTA and CDR2 FQGNSA. V shed 5 bases, J shed 4 bases, and the junction held 10 bases outside the gene matches. CDR3 in DNA: TGTGCCAGCAGCCCTCAAGGGGGACAGAGTAATGAAAAACTGTTTTTT. This sequence encodes CASSPQGGQSNEKLFF.